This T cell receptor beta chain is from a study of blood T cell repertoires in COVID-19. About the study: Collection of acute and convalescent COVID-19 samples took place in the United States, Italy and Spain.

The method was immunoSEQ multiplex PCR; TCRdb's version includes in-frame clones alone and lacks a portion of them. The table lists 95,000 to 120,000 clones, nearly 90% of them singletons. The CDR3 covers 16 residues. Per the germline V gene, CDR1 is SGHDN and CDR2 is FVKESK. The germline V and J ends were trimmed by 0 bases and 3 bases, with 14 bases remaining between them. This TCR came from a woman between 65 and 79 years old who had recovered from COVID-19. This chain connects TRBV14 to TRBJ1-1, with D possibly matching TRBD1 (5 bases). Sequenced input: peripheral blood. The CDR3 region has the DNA TGTGCCAGCAGCCAAGATTGGGGGGGAGGGCACACTGAAGCTTTCTTT. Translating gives CASSQDWGGGHTEAFF.